The TCR beta chain described here comes from a study of CD8+CD57+ T cells in acquired aplastic anemia. Across the whole study: Sorting CD4+ and CD8+ cells gave DNA averaging approximately 3 ug. An average of roughly 10 million reads for CD4+ cells was obtained from healthy donors.

Concerning this clonotype: Its cognate antigen is unknown.

Profiles of TCR beta VDJ and CDR3 were generated from a genomic DNA template. One entry per CDR3 protein results from TCRdb running MiXCR on the reads. The table shows more than 100,000 distinct CDR3 sequences, with about 48% occurring only once. Germline V gene data show CDR1 as LNHDA and CDR2 as SQIVND (reference sequence). This CDR3 spans 14 amino acids. Trimming shortened V by 4 bases and J by 5 bases, and 12 bases separated the two germline ends. Overall study results and limits: CD8+ Simpson's diversity in patients was not significantly different from that in controls. Patients and controls shared under 35 CD8+ CDR3 sequences, which appeared highly expressed in patients and within their immunodominant clones.

The chain employs TRBV19 and TRBJ1-5; D call uncertain. Material: sorted CD4+, CD8+, or CD8+CD57+ T cells (not recorded which) from PBMCs. This sequence was found in a human donor in good health, serving as a control. CDR3 DNA: TGTGCCAGTAGTACCCGTCGGGTGCATCAGCCCCAGCATTTT. It encodes CASSTRRVHQPQHF.